The sequence of this TCR beta chain was determined in a study of T cell repertoires in cytomegalovirus infection. TCRdb passed the reads through MiXCR, listing each CDR3 protein once. Of tens of thousands of distinct CDR3 sequences listed, approximately 24% were seen once; the top ten hold roughly 50%. Details on this clonotype: The antigen is unknown.

With 0 bases removed from V and 8 bases from J, the gap between germline ends came to 14 bases. Germline V gene sequence: CDR1 MRHNA, CDR2 SNTAGT. The CDR3 is 15 amino acids. The source is a human donor in good health (CMV status not recorded). Some clones in this sample may be carry-over from other donors' samples. The J gene is TRBJ2-1, the V gene TRBV6-4; D is uncertain. Sequencing used CD8+ T cells from cultured PBMCs, obtained from culture after CMV antigen stimulation. CDR3 nucleotide sequence: TGTGCCAGCAGTGACTCCTCGGGTAGGGCCGATGAGCAGTTCTTC. This encodes CASSDSSGRADEQFF.